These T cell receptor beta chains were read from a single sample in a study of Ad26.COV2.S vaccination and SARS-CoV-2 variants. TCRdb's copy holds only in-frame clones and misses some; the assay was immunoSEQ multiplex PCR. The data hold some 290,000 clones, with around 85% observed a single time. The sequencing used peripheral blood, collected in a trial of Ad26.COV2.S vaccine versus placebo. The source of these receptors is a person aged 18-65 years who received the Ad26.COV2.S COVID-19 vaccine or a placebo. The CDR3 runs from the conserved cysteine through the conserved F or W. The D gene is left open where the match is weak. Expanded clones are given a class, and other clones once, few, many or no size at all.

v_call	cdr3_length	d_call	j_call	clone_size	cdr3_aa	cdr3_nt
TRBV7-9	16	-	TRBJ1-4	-	CASSLGFTTTNEKLFF	TGTGCCAGCAGCTTAGGTTTTACGACAACTAATGAAAAACTGTTTTTT
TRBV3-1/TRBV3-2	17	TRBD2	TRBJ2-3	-	CASSQGGGLAATDTQYF	TGTGCCAGCAGCCAAGGGGGGGGACTAGCAGCCACAGATACGCAGTATTTT
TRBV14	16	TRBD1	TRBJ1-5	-	CASSPRGPESNQPQHF	TGTGCCAGCAGCCCGAGGGGGCCCGAGAGCAATCAGCCCCAGCATTTT
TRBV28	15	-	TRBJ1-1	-	CASSLDAPGDTEAFF	TGTGCCAGCAGTTTAGATGCCCCGGGGGACACTGAAGCTTTCTTT
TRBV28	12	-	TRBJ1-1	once	CASSPENTEAFF	TGTGCCAGCAGCCCCGAGAACACTGAAGCTTTCTTT
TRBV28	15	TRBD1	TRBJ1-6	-	CASSLIDRDNSPLHF	TGTGCCAGCAGTTTGATAGACAGGGATAATTCACCCCTCCACTTT
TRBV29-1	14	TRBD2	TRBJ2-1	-	CSVEVGTSGGVKFF	TGCAGCGTTGAAGTCGGGACTAGCGGGGGGGTTAAGTTCTTC
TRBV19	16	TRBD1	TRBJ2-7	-	CASSVKQGPGGYEQYF	TGTGCCAGTAGTGTAAAACAGGGGCCTGGGGGATACGAGCAGTACTTC
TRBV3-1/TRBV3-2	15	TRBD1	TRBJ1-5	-	CASSQGGQNNQPQHF	TGTGCCAGCAGCCAAGGGGGACAGAACAATCAGCCCCAGCATTTT
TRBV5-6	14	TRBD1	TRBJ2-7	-	CASSFSYRGHEQYF	TGTGCCAGCAGCTTTTCTTACAGGGGGCACGAGCAGTACTTC
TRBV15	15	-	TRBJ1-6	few	CATSSGGHKNSPLHF	TGTGCCACCAGCAGTGGGGGACACAAAAATTCACCCCTCCACTTT
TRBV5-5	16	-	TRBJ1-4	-	CASTTPVERGSEKLFF	TGTGCCAGCACCACTCCAGTAGAGAGGGGTAGTGAAAAACTGTTTTTT
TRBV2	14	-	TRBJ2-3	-	CASGSGRSTDTQYF	TGTGCCAGCGGGTCGGGCCGCAGCACAGATACGCAGTATTTT
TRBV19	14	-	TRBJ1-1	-	CASSIDGGNTEAFF	TGTGCCAGTAGTATAGACGGAGGGAACACTGAAGCTTTCTTT
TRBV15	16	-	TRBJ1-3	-	CATSRDLAGSGNTIYF	TGTGCCACCAGCAGAGATCTGGCAGGCTCTGGAAACACCATATATTTT
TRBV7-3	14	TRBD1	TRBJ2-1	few	CASSLTGTDNEQFF	TGTGCCAGCAGCTTAACCGGGACAGACAATGAGCAGTTCTTC
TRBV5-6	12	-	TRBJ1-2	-	CASSSGSYGYTF	TGTGCCAGCAGCTCGGGTTCCTATGGCTACACCTTC
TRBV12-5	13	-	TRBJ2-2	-	CASAPVGGGELFF	TGTGCTAGTGCCCCCGTAGGCGGCGGGGAGCTGTTTTTT
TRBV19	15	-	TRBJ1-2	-	CASSTSGISNYGYTF	TGTGCCAGTAGTACTTCCGGGATTAGTAACTATGGCTACACCTTC
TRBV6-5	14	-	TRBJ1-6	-	CASSYSQVGSPLHF	TGTGCCAGCAGTTACTCGCAGGTTGGATCACCCCTCCACTTT
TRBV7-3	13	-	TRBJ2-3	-	CASSSPSTDTQYF	TGTGCCAGCAGCTCCCCTAGCACAGATACGCAGTATTTT
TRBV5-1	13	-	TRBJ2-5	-	CASSVEGQETQYF	TGCGCCAGCAGCGTCGAAGGACAAGAGACCCAGTACTTC
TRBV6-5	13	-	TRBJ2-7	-	CASRPGPSYEQYF	TGTGCCAGCAGACCCGGGCCTTCCTACGAGCAGTACTTC
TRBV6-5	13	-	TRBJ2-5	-	CASRVTGWETQYF	TGTGCCAGCAGGGTTACAGGGTGGGAGACCCAGTACTTC
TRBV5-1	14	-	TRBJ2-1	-	CASSFDSAYNEQFF	TGCGCCAGCAGCTTTGACAGCGCCTACAATGAGCAGTTCTTC
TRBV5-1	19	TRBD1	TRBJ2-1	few	CASMPGQGVVKFSYNEQFF	TGCGCCAGCATGCCCGGACAGGGGGTGGTAAAGTTCTCCTACAATGAGCAGTTCTTC
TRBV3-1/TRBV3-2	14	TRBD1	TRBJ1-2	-	CASSQGQGGYGYTF	TGTGCCAGCAGCCAAGGACAGGGGGGTTATGGCTACACCTTC
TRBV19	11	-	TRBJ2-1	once	CASSLTGRQFF	TGTGCCAGTAGTTTAACAGGGAGGCAGTTCTTC
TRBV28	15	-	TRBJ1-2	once	CASSLSRGGAGAGTF	TGTGCCAGCAGTTTAAGCCGGGGCGGGGCCGGGGCCGGCACCTTC
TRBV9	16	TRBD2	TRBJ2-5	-	CASSARWGGGEETQYF	TGTGCCAGCAGCGCCCGGTGGGGCGGGGGGGAAGAGACCCAGTACTTC
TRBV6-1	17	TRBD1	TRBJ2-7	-	CASSEAGTGFYPYEQYF	TGTGCCAGCAGTGAAGCGGGGACAGGGTTTTACCCCTACGAGCAGTACTTC
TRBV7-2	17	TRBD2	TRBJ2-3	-	CASSSPLAGVLADTQYF	TGTGCCAGCAGCTCACCACTAGCGGGGGTTCTGGCAGATACGCAGTATTTT
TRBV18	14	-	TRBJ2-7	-	CASSMAQVPYEQYF	TGTGCCAGCTCAATGGCGCAGGTTCCCTACGAGCAGTACTTC
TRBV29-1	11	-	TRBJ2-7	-	CSVEAGPEQYF	TGCAGCGTGGAGGCAGGCCCGGAGCAGTACTTC
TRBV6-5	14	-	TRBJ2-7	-	CASSYSRGGYEQYF	TGTGCCAGCAGTTACTCGAGGGGAGGATACGAGCAGTACTTC
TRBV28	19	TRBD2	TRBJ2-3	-	CASPKGGLAGGQGTDTQYF	TGTGCCAGCCCAAAAGGCGGACTAGCGGGGGGGCAGGGCACAGATACGCAGTATTTT
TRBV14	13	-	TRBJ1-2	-	CASSQGMDYGYTF	TGTGCCAGCAGCCAAGGCATGGACTATGGCTACACCTTC
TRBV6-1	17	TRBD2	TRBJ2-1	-	CASSEGISGGANNEQFF	TGTGCCAGCAGTGAAGGGATTAGCGGGGGGGCCAACAATGAGCAGTTCTTC
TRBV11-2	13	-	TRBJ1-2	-	CASSFQGSYGYTF	TGTGCCAGCAGCTTTCAGGGGTCCTATGGCTACACCTTC
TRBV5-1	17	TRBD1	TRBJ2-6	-	CASTSTGGEGGANVLTF	TGCGCCAGCACCTCCACAGGGGGTGAGGGTGGGGCCAACGTCCTGACTTTC
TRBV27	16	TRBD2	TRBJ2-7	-	CASSRRAGAGAYEQYF	TGTGCCAGCAGTCGTAGAGCGGGGGCAGGGGCGTACGAGCAGTACTTC
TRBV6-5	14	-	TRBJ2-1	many	CASSYSASYNEQFF	TGTGCCAGCAGTTACTCTGCCAGCTACAATGAGCAGTTCTTC
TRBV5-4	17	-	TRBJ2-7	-	CASGSHGGGDLSYEQYF	TGTGCCAGCGGATCCCACGGTGGGGGCGATCTCTCCTACGAGCAGTACTTC
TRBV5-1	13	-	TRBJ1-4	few	CASSSQTNEKLFF	TGCGCCAGCAGTTCTCAAACTAATGAAAAACTGTTTTTT
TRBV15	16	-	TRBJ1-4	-	CATSTPLRTTNEKLFF	TGTGCCACCAGCACCCCGCTACGAACAACTAATGAAAAACTGTTTTTT
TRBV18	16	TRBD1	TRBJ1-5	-	CASSPNRGRNNQPQHF	TGTGCCAGCTCACCAAACAGGGGGCGAAACAATCAGCCCCAGCATTTT
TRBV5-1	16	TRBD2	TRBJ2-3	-	CASSAGGLQSRDTQYF	TGCGCCAGCAGCGCGGGGGGACTCCAATCTCGAGATACGCAGTATTTT
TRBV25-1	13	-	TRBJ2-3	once	CASSINFADTQYF	TGTGCCAGCAGTATAAATTTCGCAGATACGCAGTATTTT